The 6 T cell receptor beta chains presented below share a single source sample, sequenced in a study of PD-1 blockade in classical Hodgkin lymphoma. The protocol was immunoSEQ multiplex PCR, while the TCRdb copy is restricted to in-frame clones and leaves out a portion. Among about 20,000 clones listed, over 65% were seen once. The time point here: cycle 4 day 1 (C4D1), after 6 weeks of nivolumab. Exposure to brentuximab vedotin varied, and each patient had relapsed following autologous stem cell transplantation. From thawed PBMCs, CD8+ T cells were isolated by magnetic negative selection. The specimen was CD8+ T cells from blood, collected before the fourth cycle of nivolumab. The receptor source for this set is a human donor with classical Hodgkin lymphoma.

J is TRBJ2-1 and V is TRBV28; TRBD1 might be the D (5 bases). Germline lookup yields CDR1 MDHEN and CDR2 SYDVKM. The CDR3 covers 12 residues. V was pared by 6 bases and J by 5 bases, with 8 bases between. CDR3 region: CASRQVNNEQFF. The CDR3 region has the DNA TGTGCCAGCAGACAGGTAAACAATGAGCAGTTCTTC.

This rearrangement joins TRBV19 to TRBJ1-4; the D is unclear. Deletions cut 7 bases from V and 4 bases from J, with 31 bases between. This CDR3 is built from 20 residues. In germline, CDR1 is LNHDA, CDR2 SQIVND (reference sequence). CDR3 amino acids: CASTAHTPAWATTYNEKLFF. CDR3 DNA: TGTGCCAGTACCGCACATACACCGGCGTGGGCAACGACCTATAATGAAAAACTGTTTTTT.

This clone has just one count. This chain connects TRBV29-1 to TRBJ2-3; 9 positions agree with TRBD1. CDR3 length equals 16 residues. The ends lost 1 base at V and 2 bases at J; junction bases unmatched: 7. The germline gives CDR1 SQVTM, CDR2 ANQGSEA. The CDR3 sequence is CSVEVGTGYHTDTQYF. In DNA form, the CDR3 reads TGCAGCGTTGAAGTTGGGACAGGGTACCACACAGATACGCAGTATTTT.

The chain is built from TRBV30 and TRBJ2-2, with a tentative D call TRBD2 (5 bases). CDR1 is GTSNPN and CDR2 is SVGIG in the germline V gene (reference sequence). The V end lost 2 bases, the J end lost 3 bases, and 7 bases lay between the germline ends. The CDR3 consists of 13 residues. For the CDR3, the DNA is TGTGCCTGGAGTTACGGGGACACCGGGGAGCTGTTTTTT. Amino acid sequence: CAWSYGDTGELFF.

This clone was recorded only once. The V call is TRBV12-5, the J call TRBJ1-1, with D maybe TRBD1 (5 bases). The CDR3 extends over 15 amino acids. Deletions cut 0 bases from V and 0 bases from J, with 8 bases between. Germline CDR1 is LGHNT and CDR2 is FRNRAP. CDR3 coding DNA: TGTGCTAGTGGTTTGGTAGTAGGGGTGAACACTGAAGCTTTCTTT. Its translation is CASGLVVGVNTEAFF. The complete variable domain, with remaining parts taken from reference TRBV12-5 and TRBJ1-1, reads DARVTQTPRHKVTEMGQEVTMRCQPILGHNTVFWYRQTMMQGLELLAYFRNRAPLDDSGMPKDRFSAEMPDATLATLKIQPSEPRDSAVYFCASGLVVGVNTEAFFGQGTRLTVV.

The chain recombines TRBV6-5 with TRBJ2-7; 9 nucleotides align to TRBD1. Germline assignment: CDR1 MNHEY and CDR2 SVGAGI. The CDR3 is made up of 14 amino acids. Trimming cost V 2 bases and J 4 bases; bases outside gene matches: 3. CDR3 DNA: TGTGCCAGCAGTTACGGGACAGGGATTTACGAGCAGTACTTC. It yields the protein CASSYGTGIYEQYF.